The rows below give T cell receptor beta chains drawn from one sample of a study of T cells in Graves' hyperthyroidism and ophthalmopathy. TCRdb re-derived calls from the multiplex PCR reads in MiXCR, one entry per CDR3 protein. The repertoire consists of some 300,000 distinct CDR3 sequences, with around 20% occurring once and the leading ten covering approximately 37%. The sample taken for sequencing was blood. These receptors all come from a man in his forties or fifties with Graves' ophthalmopathy. The CDR3 runs from the conserved cysteine through the conserved F or W. The order of the fields is CDR3 DNA, CDR3 protein, CDR3 length, D gene, J gene, V gene, clone size. A D gene is named only where the DNA matches it firmly. Clone size is given for some rows only: seen once, a few or many times, or a class if the clone is expanded.

TGCAGTGCCGCCGAGGCCCCTCTAAACATTCAGTACTTC	CSAAEAPLNIQYF	13	.	TRBJ2-4	TRBV20-1	.
TGTGCCAGCCTCCGTTCGGGGATTAATGAAAAACTGTTTTTT	CASLRSGINEKLFF	14	.	TRBJ1-4	TRBV2	.
TGCGCCAGCACCTCAGTTCGGTCTGAAGCTTTCTTT	CASTSVRSEAFF	12	.	TRBJ1-1	TRBV10-2	.
TGTGCCAGCAGCGGAGACTACAATGAGCAGTTCTTC	CASSGDYNEQFF	12	.	TRBJ2-1	TRBV9	.
TGTGCCAGCAGCCAAGGGACTTTACACACCGGGGAGCTGTTTTTT	CASSQGTLHTGELFF	15	.	TRBJ2-2	TRBV6-1	few
TGTGCCAGCAGGGGACTAGCGGGAAATAATGAGCAGTTCTTC	CASRGLAGNNEQFF	14	TRBD2	TRBJ2-1	TRBV6-1	few
TGTGCCAGCAGTTACGGAGGGGGGCTAGCCAAAAACATTCAGTACTTC	CASSYGGGLAKNIQYF	16	.	TRBJ2-4	TRBV6-2/TRBV6-3	.
TGTGCCAGCAGTGTTGCGGGAGGGCGCAATGAGCAGTTCTTC	CASSVAGGRNEQFF	14	TRBD2	TRBJ2-1	TRBV6-4	many
TGTGCCAGCAGTTTATCGGGCCAAAGAGAGACCCAGTACTTC	CASSLSGQRETQYF	14	.	TRBJ2-5	TRBV27	.
TGTGCCAGCAGACCCAGACAGGGGAGAAACGAGCAGTACTTC	CASRPRQGRNEQYF	14	TRBD1	TRBJ2-7	TRBV6-2/TRBV6-3	.
TGTGCCACCAGCAGAGGAATCGGGGTCCCTGAAAAACTGTTTTTT	CATSRGIGVPEKLFF	15	.	TRBJ1-4	TRBV15	few
TGTGCCAGCAGTAACCGGGGAGGTCTAGGCAAAAACATTCAGTACTTC	CASSNRGGLGKNIQYF	16	.	TRBJ2-4	TRBV6-1	few
TGTGCCAGCAGCCAAGATAGGGCCGGGGGGACCCAGTACTTC	CASSQDRAGGTQYF	14	.	TRBJ2-5	TRBV3-1	.
TGCAGTGCCCGGACAGGGTATGAGCAGTTCTTC	CSARTGYEQFF	11	TRBD1	TRBJ2-1	TRBV20-1	many
TGTGCCAGCAGGACCGGGACAGGGGGTACCTACGAGCAGTACTTC	CASRTGTGGTYEQYF	15	TRBD1	TRBJ2-7	TRBV28	.
TGCAGTGCTCCTAGCGGGAGATCCAATGAGCAGTTCTTC	CSAPSGRSNEQFF	13	TRBD2	TRBJ2-1	TRBV20-1	many
TGTGCCAGCAGTGACGGGAGCACAGATACGCAGTATTTT	CASSDGSTDTQYF	13	.	TRBJ2-3	TRBV6-4	few
TGCAGCCTGAGCAGGACAGGGGGCATCCAAGAGACCCAGTACTTC	CSLSRTGGIQETQYF	15	TRBD1	TRBJ2-5	TRBV29-1	.
TGTGCCAGCAGCCCCACTAGCGGGGGCAACAATGAGCAGTTCTTC	CASSPTSGGNNEQFF	15	TRBD2	TRBJ2-1	TRBV11-3	many
TGCGCCAGCAGCTTGGGACTTCGGACTGACTACGAGCAGTACTTC	CASSLGLRTDYEQYF	15	.	TRBJ2-7	TRBV5-1	many
TGCAGCGTTCGGACAAGCGCGAACACCGGGGAGCTGTTTTTT	CSVRTSANTGELFF	14	.	TRBJ2-2	TRBV29-1	once
TGTGCCAGCAGAATCCTCTTGGGGATAGCGGGGCAAGAGACCCAGTACTTC	CASRILLGIAGQETQYF	17	TRBD2	TRBJ2-5	TRBV7-8	many
TGTGCCACCAGTGAGCCGGGACTGGGCACAGATACGCAGTATTTT	CATSEPGLGTDTQYF	15	.	TRBJ2-3	TRBV24-1	few
TGTGCCAGCAGTTCCCGCCTGGGACAGGAGTCGCGGTGGGACACCGGGGAGCTGTTTTTT	CASSSRLGQESRWDTGELFF	20	TRBD1	TRBJ2-2	TRBV28	many
TGTGCCAGCTCACCACTCACAGGGGGCGAGTGGAACACTGAAGCTTTCTTT	CASSPLTGGEWNTEAFF	17	TRBD1	TRBJ1-1	TRBV18	.
TGTGCCAGCAGCCGGAGGGTAACCAACGAGCAGTACTTC	CASSRRVTNEQYF	13	.	TRBJ2-7	TRBV28	.
TGTGCCAGCTCACCAACGGGGGGTAATTCACCCCTCCACTTT	CASSPTGGNSPLHF	14	.	TRBJ1-6	TRBV18	many
TGTGCCAGCAGTTGGGCCCATGGGGGAGGGGAGACCCAGTACTTC	CASSWAHGGGETQYF	15	TRBD2	TRBJ2-5	TRBV6-1	many